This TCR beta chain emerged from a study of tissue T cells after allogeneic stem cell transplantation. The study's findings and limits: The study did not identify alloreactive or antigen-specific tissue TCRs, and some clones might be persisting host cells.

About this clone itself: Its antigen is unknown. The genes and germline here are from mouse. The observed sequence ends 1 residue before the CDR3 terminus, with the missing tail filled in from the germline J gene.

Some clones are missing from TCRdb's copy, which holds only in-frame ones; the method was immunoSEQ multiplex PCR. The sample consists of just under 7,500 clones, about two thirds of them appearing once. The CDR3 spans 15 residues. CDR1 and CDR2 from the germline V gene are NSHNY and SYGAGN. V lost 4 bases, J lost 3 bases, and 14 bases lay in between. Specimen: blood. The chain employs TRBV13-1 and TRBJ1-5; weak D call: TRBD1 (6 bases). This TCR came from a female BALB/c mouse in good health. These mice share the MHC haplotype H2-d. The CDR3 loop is CASSPPGGLNQAPLF. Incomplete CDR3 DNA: TGTGCCAGCAGTCCCCCCGGGGGGCTCAACCAGGCTCCGCTT.